The 21 T cell receptor beta chains reported below all come from one sample, sequenced in a study of T cells after yellow fever vaccination. MiXCR, applied by TCRdb to the 5' RACE reads, yields one record per CDR3 protein. The profile shows 300,000 to 400,000 distinct CDR3 sequences, about 8.3% of them singletons. Specimen: PBMCs, collected 45 days after the first yellow fever vaccination. The receptors derive from a man between 18 and 29 years old who received the YFV17D yellow fever vaccine.

This clonotype was picked up a small number of times. The rearrangement uses TRBV6-2 or TRBV6-3 and TRBJ2-5, with a weak D call TRBD2 (6 bases). V shed 7 bases and J shed 5 bases, with 20 bases lying between them. This CDR3 is built from 15 residues. The germline CDR1 and CDR2 sequences are MNHEY and SVGEGT. In DNA form, the CDR3 reads TGTGCCAGCAACACGATCCGGGACGCGGGGGAGACCCAGTACTTC. Protein sequence: CASNTIRDAGETQYF.

This clonotype was seen a few times. The V gene is TRBV7-8, the J gene TRBJ1-4; no clear D. The germline gives CDR1 SGHVS, CDR2 FQNEAQ. The germline V and J ends were trimmed by 2 bases and 3 bases, with 4 bases remaining between them. The CDR3 consists of 13 residues. CDR3 residues: CASSLQANEKLFF. CDR3 bases: TGTGCCAGCAGCTTACAGGCTAATGAAAAACTGTTTTTT.

V gene TRBV14 combines with J gene TRBJ1-1, with D possibly being TRBD1 (6 bases). This CDR3 contains 13 residues. V lost 4 bases and J 11 bases, leaving 17 bases between the germline ends. Germline assignment: CDR1 SGHDN and CDR2 FVKESK. In DNA form, the CDR3 reads TGTGCCAGCAGCCCGGTGAGGGGGGGCTTGGCTTTCTTT. This gives the protein CASSPVRGGLAFF.

This clonotype was picked up a small number of times. For the CDR3, the DNA is TGTGCCAGCAGCTTTATGTTTCGGGGTGTCACCTTC. The encoded protein is CASSFMFRGVTF. This chain links TRBV7-2 with TRBJ1-2; no reliable D call. This CDR3 region has 12 residues. CDR1 is SGHTA, CDR2 FQGNSA, per germline. V lost 3 bases, J lost 13 bases, and 15 bases lay in between. Full variable domain (remainder filled in from reference TRBV7-2 and TRBJ1-2): GAGVSQSPSNKVTEKGKDVELRCDPISGHTALYWYRQSLGQGLEFLIYFQGNSAPDKSGLPSDRFSAERTGGSVSTLTIQRTQQEDSAVYLCASSFMFRGVTFGSGTRLTVV.

V and J are TRBV20-1 and TRBJ2-6; perhaps D is TRBD1 or TRBD2 (5 bases each). Per the germline V gene, CDR1 is DFQATT and CDR2 is SNEGSKA (reference sequence). V was pared by 0 bases and J by 0 bases, with 15 bases between. CDR3 size: 18 residues. The CDR3 DNA is TGCAGTGCTAGAGAGTACCCGGGACCCCGCTCTGGGGCCAACGTCCTGACTTTC. Translation gives CSAREYPGPRSGANVLTF.

This clonotype was observed a handful of times. The chain couples TRBV5-6 to TRBJ2-7; 7 positions match TRBD1. Germline-derived CDR1 and CDR2 are SGHDT and YYEEEE. V dropped 3 bases and J dropped 0; count of bases not matched to a gene: 3. The CDR3 totals 14 residues. CDR3 sequence reads: CASSWDRTSYEQYV. CDR3 sequence (DNA): TGTGCCAGCAGCTGGGACAGAACCTCCTACGAGCAGTACGTC.

In DNA, the CDR3 is TGTGCCAGCAGCTACCAGGGCAACGAGCAGTACTTC. This sequence encodes CASSYQGNEQYF. The V gene is TRBV11-2, the J gene TRBJ2-7, with a weak D call TRBD1 (5 bases). The CDR3 extends over 12 amino acids. Trimming pared 4 bases from V and 5 bases from J, leaving 9 bases between. CDR1 and CDR2 from the germline V gene are SGHAT and FQNNGV.

The chain combines TRBV28 with TRBJ2-1; TRBD2 agrees at 16 bases. The CDR3 loop spans 16 amino acids. CDR1 is MDHEN and CDR2 is SYDVKM in the germline V gene. V lost 7 bases, J lost 2 bases, and 2 bases stayed unmatched. The CDR3 sequence is CASKGLAGGTYNEQFF. CDR3 DNA sequence: TGTGCCAGCAAGGGACTAGCGGGGGGGACCTACAATGAGCAGTTCTTC.

This clonotype has just a few counts. The CDR3 is CASSLRTGRLFF. CDR3 in DNA: TGCGCCAGCAGCCTGAGGACGGGGCGTCTGTTTTTT. V gene TRBV4-3 combines with J gene TRBJ2-2; tentatively, D is TRBD1 or TRBD2 (5 bases each). Germline assignment: CDR1 LGHNA and CDR2 YSLEER. V lost 4 bases to trimming and J lost 14 bases, with 14 bases between them. CDR3 length equals 12 residues.

Ten or more counts support this clonotype. This rearrangement joins TRBV6-5 to TRBJ1-1, with D perhaps matching TRBD1 (6 bases). CDR1 MNHEY and CDR2 SVGAGI come from the germline V gene. V was trimmed by 2 bases and J by 8 bases, leaving 6 bases between them. The CDR3 sequence is 11 residues long. Here the CDR3 DNA reads TGTGCCAGCAGTTACACAGGGGAAGCTTTCTTT. This encodes CASSYTGEAFF.

This clonotype has a handful of counts. The chain uses TRBV9 and TRBJ1-6; D gene unclear. Germline V gene lookup returns CDR1 SGDLS and CDR2 YYNGEE. This CDR3 is built from 16 residues. The ends were cut back, 0 bases at V and 7 bases at J, with 14 bases in the middle. The CDR3 sequence: CASSVGLGIENSPLHF. The CDR3 nucleotides are TGTGCCAGCAGCGTAGGTTTGGGGATCGAAAATTCACCCCTCCACTTT. The full variable domain, completed using reference TRBV9 and TRBJ1-6, is DSGVTQTPKHLITATGQRVTLRCSPRSGDLSVYWYQQSLDQGLQFLIQYYNGEERAKGNILERFSAQQFPDLHSELNLSSLELGDSALYFCASSVGLGIENSPLHFGNGTRLTVT.

This clonotype was seen just once. The chain recombines TRBV29-1 with TRBJ1-2; D gene ambiguous. The CDR3 loop spans 11 amino acids. The germline CDR1 and CDR2 sequences are SQVTM and ANQGSEA. V dropped 5 bases and J dropped 5 bases, with 9 bases sitting between them. CDR3 amino acids: CSVPEGYGYTF. CDR3 sequence (DNA): TGCAGCGTTCCTGAGGGTTATGGCTACACCTTC.

In this sample, this clonotype turned up a few times. The chain has TRBV9 and TRBJ2-3, with TRBD1 matching over 8 bases. CDR3 length: 14 amino acids. CDR1 and CDR2 (germline): SGDLS, YYNGEE. The V segment lost 5 bases and the J segment 2 bases; nucleotides outside the gene matches: 4. The CDR3 sequence is CASSGQGLTDTQYF. For the CDR3, the DNA is TGTGCCAGCAGTGGACAGGGCCTCACAGATACGCAGTATTTT. Combining the CDR3 with reference TRBV9 and TRBJ2-3 gives the whole variable domain DSGVTQTPKHLITATGQRVTLRCSPRSGDLSVYWYQQSLDQGLQFLIQYYNGEERAKGNILERFSAQQFPDLHSELNLSSLELGDSALYFCASSGQGLTDTQYFGPGTRLTVL.

This clonotype was seen at least ten times. The chain joins TRBV5-1 to TRBJ2-1, with D perhaps matching TRBD1 (6 bases). The length of the CDR3 is 14 residues. Germline V gene sequence: CDR1 SGHRS, CDR2 YFSETQ. Deletions cut 2 bases from V and 2 bases from J, with 8 bases between. Written as DNA, the CDR3 is TGCGCCAGCAGCTTCACAGGGCCCTACAATGAGCAGTTCTTC. It codes for CASSFTGPYNEQFF.

This clonotype occurred a few times. V is TRBV7-2 and J is TRBJ1-2, with 7 bases matching TRBD1. There are 13 residues in the CDR3. V dropped 6 bases and J dropped 3; count of bases not matched to a gene: 4. CDR1 SGHTA and CDR2 FQGNSA come from the germline V gene. The CDR3 protein is CASSETGYYGYTF. CDR3 coding DNA: TGTGCCAGCAGTGAGACAGGGTACTATGGCTACACCTTC.

This clonotype was found many times. This sequence joins TRBV5-1 and TRBJ2-3; no firm D call. Trimming pared 5 bases from V and 0 bases from J, leaving 10 bases between. Germline CDR1 reads SGHRS; CDR2 reads YFSETQ. The CDR3 is made up of 14 amino acids. CDR3 amino acids: CASRGFGSTDTQYF. The DNA of the CDR3 is TGCGCCAGCAGGGGATTTGGGAGCACAGATACGCAGTATTTT. Full variable domain (remainder filled in from reference TRBV5-1 and TRBJ2-3): KAGVTQTPRYLIKTRGQQVTLSCSPISGHRSVSWYQQTPGQGLQFLFEYFSETQRNKGNFPGRFSGRQFSNSRSEMNVSTLELGDSALYLCASRGFGSTDTQYFGPGTRLTVL.

This clonotype was counted only a few times. The V call is TRBV4-3, the J call TRBJ2-1, with D tentatively TRBD1 (7 bases). Trimming pared 0 bases from V and 1 base from J, leaving 13 bases between. CDR1 and CDR2 from the germline V gene are LGHNA and YSLEER. The CDR3 is 17 amino acids. The CDR3 nucleotides are TGCGCCAGCAGCCAAGAAGGGCGGGACAGTTCCTACAATGAGCAGTTCTTC. It encodes CASSQEGRDSSYNEQFF.

In its sample, this clonotype was seen a few times. V gene TRBV18 combines with J gene TRBJ1-2, with D unresolved. The V gene lost 6 bases and the J gene lost 2 bases, with 7 bases spanning the gap. CDR3 length: 12 amino acids. CDR1 and CDR2 (germline): KGHSH, LQKENI. The CDR3 loop reads CASSGQNYGYTF. Here the CDR3 DNA reads TGTGCCAGCTCTGGGCAGAACTATGGCTACACCTTC. Complete variable domain (other parts from reference TRBV18 and TRBJ1-2): NAGVMQNPRHLVRRRGQEARLRCSPMKGHSHVYWYRQLPEEGLKFMVYLQKENIIDESGMPKERFSAEFPKEGPSILRIQQVVRGDSAAYFCASSGQNYGYTFGSGTRLTVV.

This clonotype came up many times. The rearrangement links TRBV5-5 to TRBJ1-4; 7 bases match TRBD1. In germline, CDR1 is SGHKS, CDR2 YYEKEE (reference sequence). This CDR3 comprises 16 residues. The V gene end was trimmed by 2 bases and the J gene end by 3 bases; junction bases not matched to a gene: 7. The CDR3, as DNA: TGTGCCAGCAGCTTCGGTCCGGGACAGCCTAATGAAAAACTGTTTTTT. Protein: CASSFGPGQPNEKLFF.

The CDR3 sequence is CASSLAGGQVPGEQFF. The CDR3 coding sequence is TGTGCCAGCAGCTTGGCCGGAGGACAGGTACCCGGTGAGCAGTTCTTC. The V and J genes are TRBV5-4 and TRBJ2-1; 7 nucleotides align to TRBD1. The V gene end was trimmed by 0 bases and the J gene end by 9 bases; junction bases not matched to a gene: 12. CDR3 length: 16 residues. CDR1 is SGHNT, CDR2 YYREEE, per germline (reference sequence).

This clonotype was detected only a few times. The rearrangement uses TRBV13 and TRBJ2-2; weak D call: TRBD1 (5 bases). The CDR3 totals 16 residues. Trimming cost V 1 base and J 2 bases, with 11 bases left between them. CDR1 and CDR2 from the germline V gene are PRHDT and FYEKMQ (reference sequence). CDR3 nucleotides: TGTGCCAGCAGCTTAGTGGAGACAGTTAACACCGGGGAGCTGTTTTTT. This encodes CASSLVETVNTGELFF.